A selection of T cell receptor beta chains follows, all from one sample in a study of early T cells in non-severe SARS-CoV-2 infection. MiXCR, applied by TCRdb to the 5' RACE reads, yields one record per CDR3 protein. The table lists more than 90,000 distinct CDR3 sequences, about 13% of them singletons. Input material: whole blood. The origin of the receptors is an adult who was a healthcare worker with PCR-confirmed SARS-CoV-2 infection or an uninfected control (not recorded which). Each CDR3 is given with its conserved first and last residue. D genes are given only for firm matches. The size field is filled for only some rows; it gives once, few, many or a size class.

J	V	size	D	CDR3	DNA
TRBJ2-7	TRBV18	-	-	CASSPGRRAYEQYF	TGTGCCAGCTCACCGGGACGGAGAGCCTACGAGCAGTACTTC
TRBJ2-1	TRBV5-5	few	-	CASSLAQVGPQWEQFF	TGTGCCAGCAGCTTGGCGCAGGTAGGACCCCAATGGGAGCAGTTCTTC
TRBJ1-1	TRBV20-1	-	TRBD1	CSASRGGNTEAFF	TGCAGTGCTAGTAGAGGGGGCAACACTGAAGCTTTCTTT
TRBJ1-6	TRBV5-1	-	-	CASSFGVGADSPLHF	TGCGCCAGCAGCTTTGGGGTAGGGGCGGATTCACCCCTCCACTTT
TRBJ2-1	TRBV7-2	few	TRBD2	CASSLGRGRTGQNEQFF	TGTGCCAGCAGCTTAGGGCGCGGGAGGACGGGACAAAATGAGCAGTTCTTC
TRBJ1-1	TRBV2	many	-	CASFWVASSNTEAFF	TGTGCCAGCTTTTGGGTTGCTTCAAGCAACACTGAAGCTTTCTTT
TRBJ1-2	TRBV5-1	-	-	CASSLLPTDYGYTF	TGCGCCAGCAGCTTACTACCGACAGACTATGGCTACACCTTC
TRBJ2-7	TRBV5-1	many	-	CASSHQTSTGGGSYEQYF	TGCGCCAGCAGCCACCAAACCTCGACAGGAGGAGGGTCCTACGAGCAGTACTTC
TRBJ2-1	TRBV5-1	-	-	CASSPGASYNEQFF	TGCGCCAGCAGCCCGGGGGCCTCCTACAATGAGCAGTTCTTC
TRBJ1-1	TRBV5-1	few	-	CASSRRDTEAFF	TGCGCCAGCAGCCGGAGGGACACTGAAGCTTTCTTT
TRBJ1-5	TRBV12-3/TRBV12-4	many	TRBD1	CASSLDGRGQGPQHF	TGTGCCAGCAGTTTAGACGGCAGGGGGCAAGGACCCCAGCATTTT
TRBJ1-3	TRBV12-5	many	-	CASGPGTGNTIYF	TGTGCTAGTGGACCGGGAACTGGAAACACCATATATTTT
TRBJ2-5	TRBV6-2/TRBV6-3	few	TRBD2	CASSYPKLAGVQETQYF	TGTGCCAGCAGTTACCCCAAACTAGCGGGGGTACAAGAGACCCAGTACTTC
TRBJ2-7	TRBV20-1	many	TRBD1	CSARPTGFYEQYF	TGCAGTGCTAGACCGACAGGGTTCTACGAGCAGTACTTC
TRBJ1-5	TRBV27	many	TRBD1	CASSSAQGYNQPQHF	TGTGCCAGCAGTTCGGCACAGGGGTACAATCAGCCCCAGCATTTT
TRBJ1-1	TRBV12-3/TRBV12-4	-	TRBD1	CASRLTGAASMNTEAFF	TGTGCCAGCAGACTGACAGGGGCGGCATCTATGAACACTGAAGCTTTCTTT
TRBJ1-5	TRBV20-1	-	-	CSALSQPVRPAQHF	TGCAGTGCCCTTTCTCAACCGGTCCGGCCTGCCCAGCATTTT
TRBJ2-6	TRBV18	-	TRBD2	CASTYSGAFSGANVLTF	TGTGCCAGCACCTATAGCGGGGCCTTCTCTGGGGCCAACGTCCTGACTTTC
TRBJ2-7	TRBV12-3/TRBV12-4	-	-	CASSLAPSGYEQYF	TGTGCCAGCAGTTTAGCACCGAGCGGCTACGAGCAGTACTTC
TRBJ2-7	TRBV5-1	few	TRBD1	CASSLRTGAYEQYF	TGCGCCAGCAGCTTGAGGACAGGGGCCTACGAGCAGTACTTC
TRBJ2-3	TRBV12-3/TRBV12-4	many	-	CASSLGPSTDTQYF	TGTGCCAGCAGTTTAGGACCTAGCACAGATACGCAGTATTTT
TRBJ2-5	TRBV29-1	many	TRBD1	CSVGDRAGETQYF	TGCAGCGTTGGGGACAGGGCAGGAGAGACCCAGTACTTC
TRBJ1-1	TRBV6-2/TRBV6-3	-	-	CASSFLWDTEAFF	TGTGCCAGCAGTTTTCTTTGGGACACTGAAGCTTTCTTT
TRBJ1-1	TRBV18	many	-	CASSPPSAGVMAFF	TGTGCCAGCTCACCACCGAGCGCAGGGGTCATGGCTTTCTTT
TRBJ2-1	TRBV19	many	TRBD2	CASSESGVGEQFF	TGTGCCAGTAGCGAGAGCGGGGTTGGTGAGCAGTTCTTC
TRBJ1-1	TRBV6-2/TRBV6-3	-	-	CASSYSGRAAEAFF	TGTGCCAGCAGTTACTCCGGCAGGGCCGCTGAAGCTTTCTTT
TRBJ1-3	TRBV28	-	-	CASSSGQLGNTIYF	TGTGCCAGCAGTTCTGGACAACTTGGAAACACCATATATTTT
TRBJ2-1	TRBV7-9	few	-	CASTEDHEQFF	TGTGCCAGCACGGAAGACCATGAGCAGTTCTTC
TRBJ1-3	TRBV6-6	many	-	CASSPARGSGNTIYF	TGTGCCAGCAGCCCCGCTCGGGGCTCTGGAAACACCATATATTTT
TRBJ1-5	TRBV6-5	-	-	CASSYSAGVNQPQHF	TGTGCCAGCAGTTACTCCGCAGGGGTGAACCAGCCCCAGCATTTT
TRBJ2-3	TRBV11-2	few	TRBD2	CASSSKRGPSTDTQYF	TGTGCCAGCAGCTCAAAGCGGGGCCCTAGCACAGATACGCAGTATTTT
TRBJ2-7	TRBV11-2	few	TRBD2	CASIPTGGYEQYF	TGTGCCAGCATCCCTACGGGAGGCTACGAGCAGTACTTC
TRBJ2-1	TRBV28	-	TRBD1	CASSPGLKPGQGRVEQFF	TGTGCCAGCAGTCCTGGCTTGAAACCGGGACAGGGGCGTGTTGAGCAGTTCTTC
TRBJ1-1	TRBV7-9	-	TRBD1	CASSETGANTEAFF	TGTGCCAGCAGCGAAACAGGGGCGAACACTGAAGCTTTCTTT
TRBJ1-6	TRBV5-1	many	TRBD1	CASSQRGQGMGSPLHF	TGCGCCAGCAGCCAAAGAGGACAGGGGATGGGTTCACCCCTCCACTTT
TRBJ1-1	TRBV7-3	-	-	CASSLEGSGDTEAFF	TGTGCCAGCAGCTTAGAGGGCAGTGGGGACACTGAAGCTTTCTTT
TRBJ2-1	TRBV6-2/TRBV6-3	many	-	CASSYRGGGNEQFF	TGTGCCAGCAGTTATAGAGGAGGGGGGAATGAGCAGTTCTTC
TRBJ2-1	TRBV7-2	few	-	CASSLAGGRSYNEQFF	TGTGCCAGCAGCTTAGCGGGCGGAAGGTCCTACAATGAGCAGTTCTTC
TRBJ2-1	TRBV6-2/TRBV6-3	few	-	CASSYSNYEQFF	TGTGCCAGCAGTTACTCTAATTATGAGCAGTTCTTC
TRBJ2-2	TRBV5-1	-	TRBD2	CASTSGPAGAPTGELFF	TGCGCCAGCACTTCCGGGCCAGCGGGGGCCCCCACCGGGGAGCTGTTTTTT
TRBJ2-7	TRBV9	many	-	CASSPRPSHYEQYF	TGTGCCAGCAGCCCTCGACCGAGTCACTACGAGCAGTACTTC
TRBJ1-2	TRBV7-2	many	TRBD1	CASSPDREYYGYTF	TGTGCCAGCAGCCCGGACAGGGAGTACTATGGCTACACCTTC
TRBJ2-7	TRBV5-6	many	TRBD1	CASSLTGGAYEQYF	TGTGCCAGCAGCCTCACAGGGGGCGCCTACGAGCAGTACTTC
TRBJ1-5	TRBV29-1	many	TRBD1	CSVRTGINQPQHF	TGCAGCGTTCGGACAGGGATCAATCAGCCCCAGCATTTT
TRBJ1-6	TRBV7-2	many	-	CASSSDSYSPLHF	TGTGCCAGCAGTTCAGACAGTTATTCACCCCTCCACTTT
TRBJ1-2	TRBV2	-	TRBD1	CASSRPTGNGYTF	TGTGCCAGCAGTCGGCCGACAGGGAATGGCTACACCTTC
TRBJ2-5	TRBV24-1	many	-	CATSDPRNPQETQYF	TGTGCCACCAGTGATCCACGGAACCCACAAGAGACCCAGTACTTC
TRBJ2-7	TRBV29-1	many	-	CSVADGSSYEQYF	TGCAGCGTTGCGGACGGGAGCTCCTACGAGCAGTACTTC